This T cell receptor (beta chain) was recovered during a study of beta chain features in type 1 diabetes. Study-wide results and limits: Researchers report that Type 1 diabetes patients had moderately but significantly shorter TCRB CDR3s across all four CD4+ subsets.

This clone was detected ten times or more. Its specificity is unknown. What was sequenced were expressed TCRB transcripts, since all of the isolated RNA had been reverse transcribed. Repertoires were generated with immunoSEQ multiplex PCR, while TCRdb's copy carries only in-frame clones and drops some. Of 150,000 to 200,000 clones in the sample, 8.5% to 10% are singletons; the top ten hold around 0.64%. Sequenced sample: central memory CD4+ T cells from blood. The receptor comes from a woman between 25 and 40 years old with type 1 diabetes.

This CDR3 is CSAGRLGYEQYF. The CDR3 DNA reads TGCAGCGCCGGGAGGCTGGGCTACGAGCAGTACTTC. This sequence joins TRBV29-1 and TRBJ2-7, with TRBD2 identical over 7 bases. The CDR3 has 12 residues. V trimming: 7 bases; J trimming: 3 bases; junction bases outside the gene matches: 6. The V gene's germline CDR1 is SQVTM and CDR2 ANQGSEA.